The 3 T cell receptor beta chains reported below all come from one sample, sequenced in a study of blood T cell repertoires in COVID-19. Measured with immunoSEQ multiplex PCR; TCRdb has only the in-frame clones, and not every one. The sample carries approximately 190,000 clones, 80% to 95% recorded once. What was sequenced was peripheral blood. Source of these receptors: a man in his forties or fifties with acute or convalescent COVID-19.

In this sample, this clone turned up once. The J gene is TRBJ2-7, the V gene TRBV19; D gene ambiguous. The CDR3 has 13 residues. CDR1 is LNHDA, CDR2 SQIVND, per germline (reference sequence). The V end lost 3 bases, the J end lost 1 base, and 7 bases lay between the germline ends. CDR3 in amino acids: CASSMGVSYEQYF. CDR3 sequence (DNA): TGTGCCAGTAGTATGGGCGTTTCCTACGAGCAGTACTTC.

The chain employs TRBV5-4 and TRBJ2-7; weak D call: TRBD2 (6 bases). The CDR3 contains 14 residues. Germline-derived CDR1 and CDR2 are SGHNT and YYREEE (reference sequence). Trimming pared 0 bases from V and 3 bases from J, leaving 10 bases between. The CDR3 protein is CASSLVGEDYEQYF. CDR3 nucleotides: TGTGCCAGCAGCTTGGTGGGGGAGGACTACGAGCAGTACTTC.

In this sample, this clone turned up once. The V gene is TRBV19, the J gene TRBJ1-2, with a tentative D call TRBD1 (6 bases). Germline CDR1 is LNHDA and CDR2 is SQIVND (reference sequence). This CDR3 region has 15 residues. V lost 7 bases and J lost 4, with 19 bases in between. CDR3 protein: CASIAAGENLYGYTF. The CDR3 nucleotides are TGTGCCAGTATCGCGGCAGGGGAAAATCTCTATGGCTACACCTTC.